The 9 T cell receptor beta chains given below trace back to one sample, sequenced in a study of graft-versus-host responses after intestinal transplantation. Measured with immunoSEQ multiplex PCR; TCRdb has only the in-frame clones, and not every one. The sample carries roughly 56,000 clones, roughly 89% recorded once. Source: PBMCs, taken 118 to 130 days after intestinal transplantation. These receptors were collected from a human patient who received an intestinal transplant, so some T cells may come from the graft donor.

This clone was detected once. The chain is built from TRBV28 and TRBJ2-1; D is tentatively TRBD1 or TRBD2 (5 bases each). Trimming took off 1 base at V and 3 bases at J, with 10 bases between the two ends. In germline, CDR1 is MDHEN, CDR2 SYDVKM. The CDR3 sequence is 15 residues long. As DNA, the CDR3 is TGTGCCAGCAGTTTATTTAGGGACCGCTACAATGAGCAGTTCTTC. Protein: CASSLFRDRYNEQFF.

Written as DNA, the CDR3 is TGTGCCAGCAGCTTTCCTAGCGGGGAGCAGTTCTTC. Amino acids: CASSFPSGEQFF. This chain uses TRBV7-9 with TRBJ2-1; 8 bases align to TRBD2. With 3 bases clipped from V and 10 bases from J, the junction kept 2 bases outside the gene matches. The CDR3 totals 12 residues. CDR1 is SEHNR and CDR2 is FQNEAQ in the germline V gene (reference sequence).

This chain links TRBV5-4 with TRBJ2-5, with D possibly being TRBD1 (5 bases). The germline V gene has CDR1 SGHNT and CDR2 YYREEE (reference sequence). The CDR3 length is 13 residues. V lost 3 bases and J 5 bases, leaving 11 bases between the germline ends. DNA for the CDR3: TGTGCCAGCAGCTGGGGCATCGGGGAGACCCAGTACTTC. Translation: CASSWGIGETQYF.

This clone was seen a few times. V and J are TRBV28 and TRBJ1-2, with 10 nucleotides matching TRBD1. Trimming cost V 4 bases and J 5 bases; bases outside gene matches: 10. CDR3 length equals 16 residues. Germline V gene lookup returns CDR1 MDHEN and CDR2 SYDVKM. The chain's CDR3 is CASSSHRGDRGYGYTF. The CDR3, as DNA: TGTGCCAGCAGTTCCCACCGAGGGGACAGGGGTTATGGCTACACCTTC.

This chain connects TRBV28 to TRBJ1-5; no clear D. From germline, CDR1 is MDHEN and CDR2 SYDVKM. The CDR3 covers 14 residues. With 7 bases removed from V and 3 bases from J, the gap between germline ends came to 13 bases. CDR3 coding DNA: TGTGCCAGCACCGGGGATTGGATCAATCAGCCCCAGCATTTT. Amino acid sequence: CASTGDWINQPQHF.

CDR3 region: CASSRNSAGGEKLFF. The CDR3, as DNA: TGTGCCAGCAGCAGGAACAGTGCAGGGGGTGAAAAACTGTTTTTT. V is TRBV7-8 and J is TRBJ1-4, with 7 bases that match TRBD1. After removal of 5 bases from V and 7 bases from J, the junction contained 10 bases not matched to a gene. The germline V gene has CDR1 SGHVS and CDR2 FQNEAQ. The CDR3 is 15 amino acids.

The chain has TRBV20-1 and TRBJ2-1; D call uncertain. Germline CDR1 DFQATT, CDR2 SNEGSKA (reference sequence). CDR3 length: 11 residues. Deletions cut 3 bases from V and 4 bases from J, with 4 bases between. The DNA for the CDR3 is TGCAGTGCTAGTAAGTACAATGAGCAGTTCTTC. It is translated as CSASKYNEQFF.

In DNA form, the CDR3 reads TGTGCCAGCAGTGAAAGAAGGGACAGGCCATACGAGCAGTACTTC. Translation: CASSERRDRPYEQYF. The chain carries TRBV2 and TRBJ2-7; TRBD1 matches 8 bases. This CDR3 is built from 15 residues. The germline CDR1 and CDR2 sequences are SNHLY and FYNNEI. Unmatched junction bases numbered 7, after V lost 2 bases and J lost 4 bases.

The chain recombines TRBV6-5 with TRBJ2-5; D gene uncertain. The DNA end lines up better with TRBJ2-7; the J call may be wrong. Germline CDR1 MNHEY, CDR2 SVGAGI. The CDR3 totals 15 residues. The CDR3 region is CASRESPRSDYEQYF. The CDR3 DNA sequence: TGTGCCAGCAGGGAGTCCCCTAGATCTGACTACGAGCAGTACTTC.